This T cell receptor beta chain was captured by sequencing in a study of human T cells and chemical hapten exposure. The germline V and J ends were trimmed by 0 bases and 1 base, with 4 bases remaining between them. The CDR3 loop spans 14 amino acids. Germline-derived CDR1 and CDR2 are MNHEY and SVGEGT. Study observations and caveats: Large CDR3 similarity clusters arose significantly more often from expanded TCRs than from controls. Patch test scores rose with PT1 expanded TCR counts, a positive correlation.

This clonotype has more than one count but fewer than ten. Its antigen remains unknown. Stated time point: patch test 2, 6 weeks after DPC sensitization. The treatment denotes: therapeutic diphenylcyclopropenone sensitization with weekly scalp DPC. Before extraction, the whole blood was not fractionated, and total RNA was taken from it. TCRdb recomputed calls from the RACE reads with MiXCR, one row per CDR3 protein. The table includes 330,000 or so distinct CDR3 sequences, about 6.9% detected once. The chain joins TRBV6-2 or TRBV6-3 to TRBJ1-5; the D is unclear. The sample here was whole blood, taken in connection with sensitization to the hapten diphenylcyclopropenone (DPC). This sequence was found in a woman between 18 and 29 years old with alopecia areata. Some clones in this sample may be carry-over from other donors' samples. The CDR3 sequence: CASSYSVSNQPQHF. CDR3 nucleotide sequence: TGTGCCAGCAGTTACTCGGTCAGCAATCAGCCCCAGCATTTT.